Listed below are T cell receptor beta chains from one sample, sequenced in a study of metastatic and nonmetastatic thyroid tumors. MiXCR re-clonotyped the PCR reads for TCRdb. The sample has some 16,000 clones, around 33% seen once. Sequenced sample: tumor tissue. The receptor set was obtained from a male donor with papillary thyroid cancer or a benign thyroid nodule (not recorded which). Some clones in this sample may be carry-over from other donors' samples. CDR3s include the opening cysteine and the closing phenylalanine or tryptophan. A D gene is named only where the DNA matches it firmly. Clone size is given for some rows only: seen once, a few or many times, or a class if the clone is expanded.

TGCGCCAGCAGCCTTCGACCACTAGCGGGTCCCTCCTACAATGAGCAGTTCTTC | CASSLRPLAGPSYNEQFF | TRBV4-1 | many | TRBJ2-1 | TRBD2
TGTGCCAGCAGTGAAAGCGGGAGTACGGTCGATGAGCAGTTCTTC | CASSESGSTVDEQFF | TRBV2 | few | TRBJ2-1 | TRBD2
TGTGCCTGGAGTGGACAGGGAGTGTTGAACACTGAAGCTTTCTTT | CAWSGQGVLNTEAFF | TRBV30 | NA | TRBJ1-1 | TRBD1
TGTGCCAGTGGGGGAGGGCAGGGGTTGGGGAATGAGCAGTTCTTC | CASGGGQGLGNEQFF | TRBV19 | medium-sized | TRBJ2-1 | NA
TGTGCCAGCAGGCCCTATGAAAAACTGTTTTTT | CASRPYEKLFF | TRBV2 | NA | TRBJ1-4 | NA
TGCAGTGCTAGAGATTCCGGACAGGGTCTCTCTGGGGCCAACGTCCTGACTTTC | CSARDSGQGLSGANVLTF | TRBV20-1 | NA | TRBJ2-6 | TRBD1
TGTGCCAGCAGCCCTCGGAGGGGGAGAGGTAACACCTACGAGCAGTACTTC | CASSPRRGRGNTYEQYF | TRBV28 | NA | TRBJ2-7 | NA
TGCGCCAGCAGTGAGAACAGGGGTGGCTATGGCTACACCTTC | CASSENRGGYGYTF | TRBV10-2 | many | TRBJ1-2 | TRBD1
TGTGCCACCAGCACACTTACGTCCTACGAGCAGTACTTC | CATSTLTSYEQYF | TRBV15 | NA | TRBJ2-7 | NA
TGTGCCTGGAGTGTCAACAGGGGGGGGGCCAAAAACATTCAGTACTTC | CAWSVNRGGAKNIQYF | TRBV30 | many | TRBJ2-4 | NA
TGTGCCAGTAGTACCCGAAGTACCAGCTCTGGGGCCAACGTCCTGACTTTC | CASSTRSTSSGANVLTF | TRBV19 | many | TRBJ2-6 | NA
TGTGCCATCAGCCACGATTGGACTGCAAACAATGAGCAGTTCTTC | CAISHDWTANNEQFF | TRBV11-2 | once | TRBJ2-1 | NA
TGTGCCAGCAGCTCGACAGGGTGTTTCAATGAGCAGTTCTTC | CASSSTGCFNEQFF | TRBV11-3 | NA | TRBJ2-1 | TRBD1
TGTGCCTGGAGCGAAGGGGACAGCTCTGAAGCTTTCTTT | CAWSEGDSSEAFF | TRBV30 | many | TRBJ1-1 | TRBD1
TGTGCCAGCAGCCCCCGGACAGGCAATTCACCCCTCCACTTT | CASSPRTGNSPLHF | TRBV11-3 | medium-sized | TRBJ1-6 | TRBD1
TGTGCCAGTAGTAACGGCTACAATGAGCAGTTCTTC | CASSNGYNEQFF | TRBV19 | NA | TRBJ2-1 | NA
TGTGCCAGCAGCTGGTTCCAGGGCGATGCCGGGGAGCTGTTTTTT | CASSWFQGDAGELFF | TRBV11-2 | NA | TRBJ2-2 | NA
TGTGCCAGCAGTGACCGTCAGGGAGGTTACAATGAGCAGTTCTTC | CASSDRQGGYNEQFF | TRBV6-4 | few | TRBJ2-1 | NA
TGTGCCAGCAGACCCCCGGTACAGAGGGAGACCCAGTACTTC | CASRPPVQRETQYF | TRBV11-2 | NA | TRBJ2-5 | NA
TGTGCCAGCAGATCTGACAGGGACGACACTGAAGCTTTCTTT | CASRSDRDDTEAFF | TRBV11-2 | many | TRBJ1-1 | TRBD1
TGTGCCATCAGTGAGGTTAGCGGGGCCTACGAGCAGTACTTC | CAISEVSGAYEQYF | TRBV10-3 | many | TRBJ2-7 | TRBD2